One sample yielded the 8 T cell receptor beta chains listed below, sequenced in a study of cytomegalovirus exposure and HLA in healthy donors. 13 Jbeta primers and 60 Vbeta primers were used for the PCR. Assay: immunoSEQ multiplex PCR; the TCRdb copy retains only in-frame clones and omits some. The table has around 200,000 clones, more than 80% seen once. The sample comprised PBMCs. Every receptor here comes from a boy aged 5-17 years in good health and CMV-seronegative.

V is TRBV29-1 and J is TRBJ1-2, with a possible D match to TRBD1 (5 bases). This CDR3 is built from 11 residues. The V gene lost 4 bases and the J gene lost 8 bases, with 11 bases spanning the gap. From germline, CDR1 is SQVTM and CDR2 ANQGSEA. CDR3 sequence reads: CSVAGPVGYTF. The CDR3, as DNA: TGCAGCGTTGCAGGGCCCGTCGGCTACACCTTC.

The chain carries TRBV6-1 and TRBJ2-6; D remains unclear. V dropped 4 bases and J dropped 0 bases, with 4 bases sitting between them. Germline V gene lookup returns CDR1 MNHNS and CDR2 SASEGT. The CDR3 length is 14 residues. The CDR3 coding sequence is TGTGCCAGCAGTGCAATCTCTGGGGCCAACGTCCTGACTTTC. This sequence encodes CASSAISGANVLTF.

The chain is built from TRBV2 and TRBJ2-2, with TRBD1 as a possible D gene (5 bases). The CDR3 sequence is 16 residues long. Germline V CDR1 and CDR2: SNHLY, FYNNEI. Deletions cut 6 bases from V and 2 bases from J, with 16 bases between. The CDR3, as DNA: TGTGCCAGCAGCTCAGGGAACCCATTAAACACCGGGGAGCTGTTTTTT. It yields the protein CASSSGNPLNTGELFF.

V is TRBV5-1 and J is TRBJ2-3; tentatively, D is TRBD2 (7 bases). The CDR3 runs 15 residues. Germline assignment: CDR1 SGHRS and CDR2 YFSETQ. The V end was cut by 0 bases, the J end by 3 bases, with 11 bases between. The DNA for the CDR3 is TGCGCCAGCAGCTTGGGGGGGGGCGAAACAGATACGCAGTATTTT. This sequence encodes CASSLGGGETDTQYF.

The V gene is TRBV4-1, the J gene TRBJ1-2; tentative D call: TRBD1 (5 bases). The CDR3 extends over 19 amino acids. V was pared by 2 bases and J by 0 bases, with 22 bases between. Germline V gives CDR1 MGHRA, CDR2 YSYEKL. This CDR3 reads CASSQFPRLPKGSNYGYTF. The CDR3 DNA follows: TGCGCCAGCAGCCAATTCCCCCGCCTCCCGAAGGGGTCTAACTATGGCTACACCTTC.

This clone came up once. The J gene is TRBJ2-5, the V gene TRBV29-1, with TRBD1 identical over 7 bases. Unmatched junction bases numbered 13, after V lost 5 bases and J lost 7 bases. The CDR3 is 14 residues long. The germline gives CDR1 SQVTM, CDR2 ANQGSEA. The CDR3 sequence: CSVQRGDPGGTQYF. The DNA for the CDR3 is TGCAGCGTTCAAAGAGGGGACCCAGGGGGGACCCAGTACTTC.

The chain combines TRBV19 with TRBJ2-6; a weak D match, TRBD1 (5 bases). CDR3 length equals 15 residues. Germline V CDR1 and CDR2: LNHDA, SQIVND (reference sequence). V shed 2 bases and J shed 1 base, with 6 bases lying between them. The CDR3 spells CASSIQGSGANVLTF. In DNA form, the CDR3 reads TGTGCCAGTAGTATACAGGGTTCTGGGGCCAACGTCCTGACTTTC.

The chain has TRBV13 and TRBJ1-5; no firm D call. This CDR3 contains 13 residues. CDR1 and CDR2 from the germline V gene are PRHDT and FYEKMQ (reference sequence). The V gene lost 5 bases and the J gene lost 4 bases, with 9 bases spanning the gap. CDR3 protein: CASSNRENQPQHF. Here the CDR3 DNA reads TGTGCCAGCAGCAATCGAGAAAATCAGCCCCAGCATTTT.